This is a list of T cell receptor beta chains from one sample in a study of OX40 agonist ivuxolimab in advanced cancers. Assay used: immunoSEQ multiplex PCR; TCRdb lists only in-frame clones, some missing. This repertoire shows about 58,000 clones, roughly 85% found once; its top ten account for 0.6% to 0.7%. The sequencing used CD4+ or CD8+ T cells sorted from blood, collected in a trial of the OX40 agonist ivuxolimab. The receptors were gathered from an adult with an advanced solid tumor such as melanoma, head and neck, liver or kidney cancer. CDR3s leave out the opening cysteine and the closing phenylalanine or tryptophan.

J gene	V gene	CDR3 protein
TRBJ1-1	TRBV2	ASSPDRLNTEAF
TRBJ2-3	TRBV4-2	ASSQDTRNTQY
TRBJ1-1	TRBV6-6	ASSYREVNTEAF
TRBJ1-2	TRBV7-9	ASSLGTGRGYT
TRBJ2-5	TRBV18	ASSPRDRVVEETQY
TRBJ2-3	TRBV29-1	SVSPSTDTQY
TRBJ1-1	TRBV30	AWSASTEAF
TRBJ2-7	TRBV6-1	ASSDPYEQY
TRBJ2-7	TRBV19	ASSLRDRINEQY
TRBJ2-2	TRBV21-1	ASSKTGQGTNTGELF
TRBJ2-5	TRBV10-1	ASSMGQGGETQY
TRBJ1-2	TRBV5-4	ASSSPGQALYGYT
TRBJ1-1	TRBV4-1	ASSQAPGANTEAF
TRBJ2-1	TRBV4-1	ASSQPLGGDEQF
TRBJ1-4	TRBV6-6	ASRTTEKLF
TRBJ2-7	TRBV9	ASSFQPGGYEQY
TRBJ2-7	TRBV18	ASSRAGVDYEQY
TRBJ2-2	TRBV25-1	ASSEGASGRAGPGELF
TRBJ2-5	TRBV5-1	ASSLAGGPSRTQY
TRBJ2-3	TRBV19	ASRLAGGHDTQY
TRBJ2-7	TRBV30	AWSMLEGLSYEQY
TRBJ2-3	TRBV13	ASSLRWRRTTGTQY
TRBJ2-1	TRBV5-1	ASSLVKGTYNEQF
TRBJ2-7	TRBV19	ASSLGTSGASYEQY
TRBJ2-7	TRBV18	ASSPLGSGRTGSYEQY
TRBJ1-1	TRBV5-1	ASSLTGTDTEAF
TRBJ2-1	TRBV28	ASTPPLAAPFGQF
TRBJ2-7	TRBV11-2	ASSLSKGALYEQY
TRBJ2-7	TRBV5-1	ASSLQVYEQY
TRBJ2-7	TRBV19	ASSGTSEQY
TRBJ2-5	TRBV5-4	ASSYGGGQETQY
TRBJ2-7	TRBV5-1	ASSPGTSSYEQY
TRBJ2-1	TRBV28	ASRRLTRVNEQF
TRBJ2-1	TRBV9	ASTPGPGLAHNEQF
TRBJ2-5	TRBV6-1	ASSEASGVYQETQY